This TCR beta chain was sequenced in a study of blood T cell repertoires in COVID-19. Some clones are missing from TCRdb's copy, which holds only in-frame ones; the method was immunoSEQ multiplex PCR. The sample has hundreds of thousands of clones; about nine tenths are singletons. The CDR3 length is 14 residues. The V gene's germline CDR1 is KGHSH and CDR2 LQKENI. V was cut by 4 bases and J by 5 bases, with 11 bases left in between. This clone was counted once. Sequenced input: peripheral blood. The TCR originated in a woman in her forties or fifties with COVID-19, enrolled during active disease. J is TRBJ1-4 and V is TRBV18, with a possible D match to TRBD1 (6 bases). The CDR3 DNA follows: TGTGCCAGCTCACTTTCTAGGGGGAATGAAAAACTGTTTTTT. The encoded protein is CASSLSRGNEKLFF. Complete variable domain (other parts from reference TRBV18 and TRBJ1-4): NAGVMQNPRHLVRRRGQEARLRCSPMKGHSHVYWYRQLPEEGLKFMVYLQKENIIDESGMPKERFSAEFPKEGPSILRIQQVVRGDSAAYFCASSLSRGNEKLFFGSGTQLSVL.